This TCR beta chain was sequenced during a study of response to subunit inactivated influenza vaccine. As regards this clonotype: Its antigen is as yet unknown.

Study-wide findings and caveats: Authors suggested seasonal influenza vaccinations each recruit few new T cells.

MiXCR was run by TCRdb on the RT-PCR reads, yielding one entry per CDR3 protein. The table has about 500,000 distinct CDR3 sequences, about 15% seen once. Germline V gene data show CDR1 as SNHLY and CDR2 as FYNNEI. The CDR3 totals 14 residues. V was cut by 7 bases and J by 0 bases, with 9 bases left in between. Sequenced material: CD4+ T cells sorted from PBMCs, taken less than 30 months after vaccination. This TCR came from a man in his fifties or sixties who received an inactivated influenza vaccine. This sequence joins TRBV2 and TRBJ1-4; D is unresolved. CDR3 amino acids: CASNSFATNEKLFF. As DNA, the CDR3 is TGTGCCAGCAATAGCTTTGCAACTAATGAAAAACTGTTTTTT.